Listed below are T cell receptor beta chains from one sample, sequenced in a study of blood T cell repertoires in COVID-19. The data were produced by immunoSEQ multiplex PCR, yet TCRdb's version contains in-frame clones alone and is incomplete. The sample shows about 140,000 clones, 76% of them seen only once. The sequencing sample was made of peripheral blood. These receptors originate from a woman of 80 years or more with active or convalescent COVID-19. Each CDR3 is given with its conserved first and last residue.

j_call v_call cdr3_aa
TRBJ1-2 TRBV12-3/TRBV12-4 CASSLSSGYGYTF
TRBJ2-7 TRBV13 CASSPSVRQTRPYEQYF
TRBJ1-2 TRBV9 CASSPLDTYGYTF
TRBJ1-5 TRBV19 CASSIHTGGGNQPQHF
TRBJ2-1 TRBV18 CASSPEHAIGEQFF
TRBJ2-1 TRBV28 CASINRSGNEQFF
TRBJ1-1 TRBV29-1 CSVGRQGWNTEAFF
TRBJ2-7 TRBV28 CASSSSYEQYF
TRBJ1-2 TRBV9 CASSAGEVQFGPPEGGEFDGYTF
TRBJ1-2 TRBV27 CASSSGYRVGGYTF
TRBJ1-2 TRBV6-1 CASSEIVTGGYGYTF
TRBJ2-7 TRBV27 CASSRQAGASSYEQYF
TRBJ2-2 TRBV14 CASSQVRTGSGELFF
TRBJ1-1 TRBV7-6 CASSQTGTEAFF
TRBJ2-7 TRBV28 CATGRGEQYF
TRBJ2-2 TRBV9 CASSVLRESGELFF
TRBJ2-3 TRBV5-1 CASSLGWRGSTDTQYF
TRBJ2-1 TRBV7-2 CASSLTAGGFYNEQFF
TRBJ1-6 TRBV19 CASSYSGTEYNSPLHF
TRBJ2-1 TRBV19 CASSITDRVNEQFF